These 13 T cell receptor beta chains were all obtained from the same sample, sequenced in a study of cytomegalovirus exposure and HLA in healthy donors. PCR involved 60 Vbeta and 13 Jbeta primers. Data came from immunoSEQ multiplex PCR; TCRdb stores just in-frame clones and leaves some out. The sample has around 170,000 clones, around four fifths seen once. The sample taken for sequencing was PBMCs. The source is a male donor in good health and CMV-seronegative.

V is TRBV7-7 and J is TRBJ2-1; TRBD1 agrees at 9 bases. This CDR3 spans 13 amino acids. V was pared by 5 bases and J by 7 bases, with 3 bases of the junction left unmatched. Germline V gives CDR1 SSHAT, CDR2 FNYEAQ (reference sequence). The CDR3, as DNA: TGTGCCAGCAGCCTCGACAGGGGGAATGAGCAGTTCTTC. Translated: CASSLDRGNEQFF.

The chain has TRBV5-6 and TRBJ2-1; TRBD2 matches 7 bases. CDR3 length equals 15 residues. CDR1 SGHDT and CDR2 YYEEEE come from the germline V gene. Trimming took 0 bases from V and 4 from J; bases not matched to a gene: 4. The CDR3 region is CASSLGGGPYNEQFF. The CDR3 DNA is TGTGCCAGCAGCTTGGGGGGGGGTCCATACAATGAGCAGTTCTTC. The full variable domain, its missing parts supplied by reference TRBV5-6 and TRBJ2-1, is DAGVTQSPTHLIKTRGQQVTLRCSPKSGHDTVSWYQQALGQGPQFIFQYYEEEERQRGNFPDRFSGHQFPNYSSELNVNALLLGDSALYLCASSLGGGPYNEQFFGPGTRLTVL.

This clone has only one observation. The chain recombines TRBV10-3 with TRBJ2-3; 7 bases map to TRBD1. Trimming at V came to 4 bases and at J to 3 bases, leaving 10 bases not matched to a gene. Germline CDR1 is ENHRY and CDR2 is SYGVKD. The CDR3 covers 16 residues. DNA of the CDR3: TGTGCCATCAGTGGTTCGACAGGGATAATGACAGATACGCAGTATTTT. It encodes CAISGSTGIMTDTQYF.

This clone was detected a few times. V gene TRBV6-5 combines with J gene TRBJ1-2; 8 positions match TRBD1. The CDR3 covers 15 residues. Germline lookup yields CDR1 MNHEY and CDR2 SVGAGI. J was trimmed by 3 bases and V by 2 bases; bases with no gene match: 5. The CDR3 DNA reads TGTGCCAGCAGTTACCTGACAGGGGTTGACTATGGCTACACCTTC. This gives the protein CASSYLTGVDYGYTF.

The rearrangement links TRBV2 to TRBJ1-2; D gene unclear. Germline CDR1 and CDR2: SNHLY and FYNNEI. The CDR3 runs 13 residues. The V end lost 4 bases, the J end lost 3 bases, and 9 bases lay between the germline ends. The CDR3 protein is CASSVARDYGYTF. CDR3 DNA: TGTGCCAGCAGTGTAGCCCGGGACTATGGCTACACCTTC.

The CDR3 DNA follows: TGTGCCAGCAGCTTATACGGGACAGGAACAAATAATTCACCCCTCCACTTT. Amino acids: CASSLYGTGTNNSPLHF. V is TRBV7-2 and J is TRBJ1-6; 8 bases are a match to TRBD1. CDR3 size: 17 residues. Germline V gives CDR1 SGHTA, CDR2 FQGNSA. The J segment lost 5 bases and the V segment lost 2 bases, leaving 8 bases of the junction unmatched.

V usage is TRBV7-2 and J usage is TRBJ1-5; a possible D gene is TRBD1 (6 bases). Germline V gene lookup returns CDR1 SGHTA and CDR2 FQGNSA. With 5 bases removed from V and 5 bases from J, the gap between germline ends came to 13 bases. The CDR3 has 14 amino acids. CDR3 sequence: CASSPQGGDQPQHF. CDR3 DNA sequence: TGTGCCAGCAGCCCACAGGGAGGGGATCAGCCCCAGCATTTT.

V and J are TRBV10-3 and TRBJ2-3; maybe TRBD2 (6 bases). V lost 1 base, J lost 5 bases, and 16 bases lay in between. This CDR3 comprises 16 residues. Germline CDR1 is ENHRY and CDR2 is SYGVKD. CDR3 in DNA: TGTGCCATCAGTGAGTTGCGGGGAGCCCCTGGAGATACGCAGTATTTT. Residues: CAISELRGAPGDTQYF.

As concerns this clone: The junction does not match germline at one end; this may be a read error. The CDR3 nucleotides are TGTTCCAGCAGCTCAGAAGAGACCCAGTACTTC. Translating gives CSSSSEETQYF. The V gene is TRBV7-9, the J gene TRBJ2-5; no clear D gene. The CDR3 extends over 11 amino acids. Germline V lookup: CDR1 SEHNR, CDR2 FQNEAQ (reference sequence).

This chain connects TRBV2 to TRBJ1-5; TRBD1 might be the D (5 bases). The CDR3 has 16 residues. The germline V and J ends were trimmed by 3 bases and 6 bases, with 18 bases remaining between them. The V gene's germline CDR1 is SNHLY and CDR2 FYNNEI. The CDR3 reads CASSEGKGTFSQPQHF. DNA for the CDR3: TGTGCCAGCAGTGAGGGAAAAGGGACTTTTTCTCAGCCCCAGCATTTT.

This clone turned up a few times. The CDR3 coding sequence is TGTGCCAGCAGTTACTCATCGTCGACACCTGGCTACACCTTC. This gives the protein CASSYSSSTPGYTF. The chain recombines TRBV6-5 with TRBJ1-2; D is undetermined. Trimming shortened V by 0 bases and J by 7 bases, and 12 bases separated the two germline ends. Germline assignment: CDR1 MNHEY and CDR2 SVGAGI. The CDR3 is made up of 14 amino acids.

CDR3 residues: CASSGGLGNIQYF. DNA for the CDR3: TGTGCCAGCAGCGGAGGTCTGGGAAACATTCAGTACTTC. The rearrangement joins TRBV9 to TRBJ2-4, with unresolved D. The V end was cut by 3 bases, the J end by 6 bases, with 10 bases between. This CDR3 has 13 amino acids. From germline, CDR1 is SGDLS and CDR2 YYNGEE.

The chain has TRBV11-1 and TRBJ2-2, with D uncertain. The ends were cut back, 3 bases at V and 1 base at J, with 12 bases in the middle. Germline V gene data show CDR1 as SGHAT and CDR2 as FQDESV (reference sequence). The CDR3 spans 16 residues. CDR3 DNA: TGTGCCAGCAGCTTCCTCTGGGCAGGGAACACCGGGGAGCTGTTTTTT. This codes for CASSFLWAGNTGELFF.